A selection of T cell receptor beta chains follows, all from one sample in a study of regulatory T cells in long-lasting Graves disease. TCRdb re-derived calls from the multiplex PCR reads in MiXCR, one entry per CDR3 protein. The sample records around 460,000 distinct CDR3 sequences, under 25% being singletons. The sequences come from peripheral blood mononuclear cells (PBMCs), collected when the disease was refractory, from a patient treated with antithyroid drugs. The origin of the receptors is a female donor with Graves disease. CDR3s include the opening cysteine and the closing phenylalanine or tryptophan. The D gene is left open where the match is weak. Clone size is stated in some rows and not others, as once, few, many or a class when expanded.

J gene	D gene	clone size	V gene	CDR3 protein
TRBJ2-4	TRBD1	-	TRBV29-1	CSAQGEAKNIQYF
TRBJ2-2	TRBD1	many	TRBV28	CASSLSQGAGSTGELFF
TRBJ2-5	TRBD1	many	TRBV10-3	CAINQGAGETQYF
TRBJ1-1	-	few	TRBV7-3	CASSKGWDTEAFF
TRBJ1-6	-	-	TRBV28	CATGGGISPRHF
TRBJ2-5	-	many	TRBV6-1	CASSPGETQYF
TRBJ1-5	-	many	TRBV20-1	CSASFTSDQPQHF
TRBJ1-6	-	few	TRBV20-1	CSATSGTGSYNSPLHF
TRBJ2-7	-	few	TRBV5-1	CASSPGGTYEQYF
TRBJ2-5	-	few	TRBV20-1	CSAPDGREPQETQYF
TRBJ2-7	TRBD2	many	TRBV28	CASSSGTSGGYEQYF
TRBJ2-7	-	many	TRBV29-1	CSVVVLDIRGIDEQYF
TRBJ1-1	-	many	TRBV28	CASSSGVGRNTEAFF
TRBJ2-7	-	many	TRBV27	CASVSLDSSYEQYF
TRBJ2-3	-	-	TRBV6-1	CASSPIEASFYDTQYF
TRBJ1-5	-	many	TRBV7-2	CASSLTGSGNQPQHF
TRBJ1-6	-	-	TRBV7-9	CASVIQANSPLHF
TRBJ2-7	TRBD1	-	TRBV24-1	CATSEAGGSEQYF
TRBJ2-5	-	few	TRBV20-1	CSARAGGGDETQYF
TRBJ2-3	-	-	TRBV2	CASSDGWGTQYF
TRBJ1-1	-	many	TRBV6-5	CASSYPQENTEAFF
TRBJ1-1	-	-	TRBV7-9	CASSATPEAFF
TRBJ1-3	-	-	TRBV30	CAWSVLPPSSGNTIYF
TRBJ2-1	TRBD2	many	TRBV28	CASRWTSGSQEQFF
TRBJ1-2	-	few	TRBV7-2	CASSQQGYYGYTF
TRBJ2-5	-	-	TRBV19	CASSRVFSSGETQYF
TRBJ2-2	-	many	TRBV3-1	CASSRYRNTGELFF
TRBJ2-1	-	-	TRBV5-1	CASSLGQLLNEQFF
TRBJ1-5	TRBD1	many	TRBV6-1	CASNAGGPNQPQHF
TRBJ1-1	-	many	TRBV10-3	CAISEPAGDPNTEAFF
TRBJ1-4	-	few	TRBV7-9	CASSLTFTGSEKLFF
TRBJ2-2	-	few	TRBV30	CAWGNTGELFF
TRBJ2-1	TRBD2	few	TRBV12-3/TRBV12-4	CASSPGLADHNEQFF
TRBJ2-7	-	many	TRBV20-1	CSARPTATYEQYF
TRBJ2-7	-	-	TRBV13	CASSLGRPSHEQYF
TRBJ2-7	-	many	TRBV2	CASSDSGTDSSYEQYF
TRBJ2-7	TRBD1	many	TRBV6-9	CASSSLGGQGPYEQYF
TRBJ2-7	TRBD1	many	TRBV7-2	CASSLRDRGQQYF
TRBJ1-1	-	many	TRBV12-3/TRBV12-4	CASSFASLNAFF
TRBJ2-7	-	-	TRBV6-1	CASSRSAETYEQYF
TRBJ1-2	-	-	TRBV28	CASGYRVGIYGYTF
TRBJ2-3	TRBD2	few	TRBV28	CASRPSLAGAGDTQYF
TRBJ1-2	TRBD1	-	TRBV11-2	CASSPHSPGQGAPGGYTF
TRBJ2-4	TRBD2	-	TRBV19	CASGRGGSGKTENIQYF
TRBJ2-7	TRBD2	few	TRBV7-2	CASSLEGLGPREQYF
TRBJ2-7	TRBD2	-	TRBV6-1	CASSGTTSGGLSYEQYF
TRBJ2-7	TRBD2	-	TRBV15	CATSTEGLAGGSYEQYF
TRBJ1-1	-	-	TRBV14	CASSQGGRPFF
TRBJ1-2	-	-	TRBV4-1	CASRLLGLTNYGYTF
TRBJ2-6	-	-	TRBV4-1	CASSQGPIRPGANVLTF